The clone carrying this T cell receptor beta chain came up a few times. Its target is not known. This sample is part of a study of regulatory T cells in long-lasting Graves disease. Study overall: A definition of persistent Graves' disease required over 5 years of antithyroid drugs plus positive TSH receptor antibodies. Findings and limits, study-wide: It was possible that the small sample size reduced accuracy. Preferential use of TRBV28, TRBJ1-2 and TRBJ2-5 was seen in persistent disease.

Time point: persistent/refractory GD, antithyroid drugs over 5 years with positive TRAb. With RNA extracted from PBMCs as input, the TCR library was made. Libraries of TCR beta came from iRepertoire HTBI primers plus Arm-PCR of CDR3 regions. Each CDR3 protein gets one entry after TCRdb re-called the multiplex PCR reads with MiXCR. The profile shows some 470,000 distinct CDR3 sequences, around a fifth of them singletons. This CDR3 has 13 amino acids. V was trimmed by 8 bases and J by 1 base, leaving 8 bases between them. Germline V gene data show CDR1 as SEHNR and CDR2 as FQNEAQ (reference sequence). The chain is built from TRBV7-9 and TRBJ2-2, with D tentatively TRBD2 (6 bases). The source is a female donor with Graves disease. The material was peripheral blood mononuclear cells (PBMCs), obtained when the disease was refractory, from a patient treated with antithyroid drugs. In nucleotides, the CDR3 is TGTGCCAGCGATAGCGGGAACACCGGGGAGCTGTTTTTT. Amino acid sequence: CASDSGNTGELFF.